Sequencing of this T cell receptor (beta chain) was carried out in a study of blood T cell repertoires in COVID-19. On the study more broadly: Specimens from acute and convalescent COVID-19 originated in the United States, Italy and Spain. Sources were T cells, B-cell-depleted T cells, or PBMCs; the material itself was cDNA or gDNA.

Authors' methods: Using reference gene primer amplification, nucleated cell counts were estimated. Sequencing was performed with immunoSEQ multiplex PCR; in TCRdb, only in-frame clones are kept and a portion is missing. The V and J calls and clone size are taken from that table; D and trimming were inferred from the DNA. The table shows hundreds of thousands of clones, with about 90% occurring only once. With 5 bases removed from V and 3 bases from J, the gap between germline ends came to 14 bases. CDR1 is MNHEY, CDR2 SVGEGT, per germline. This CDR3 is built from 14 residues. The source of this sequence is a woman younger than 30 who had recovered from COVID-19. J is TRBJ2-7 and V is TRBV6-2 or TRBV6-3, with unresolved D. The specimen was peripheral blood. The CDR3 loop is CASSAILFLYEQYV. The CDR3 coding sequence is TGTGCCAGCAGTGCTATCCTCTTCCTCTACGAGCAGTACGTC.